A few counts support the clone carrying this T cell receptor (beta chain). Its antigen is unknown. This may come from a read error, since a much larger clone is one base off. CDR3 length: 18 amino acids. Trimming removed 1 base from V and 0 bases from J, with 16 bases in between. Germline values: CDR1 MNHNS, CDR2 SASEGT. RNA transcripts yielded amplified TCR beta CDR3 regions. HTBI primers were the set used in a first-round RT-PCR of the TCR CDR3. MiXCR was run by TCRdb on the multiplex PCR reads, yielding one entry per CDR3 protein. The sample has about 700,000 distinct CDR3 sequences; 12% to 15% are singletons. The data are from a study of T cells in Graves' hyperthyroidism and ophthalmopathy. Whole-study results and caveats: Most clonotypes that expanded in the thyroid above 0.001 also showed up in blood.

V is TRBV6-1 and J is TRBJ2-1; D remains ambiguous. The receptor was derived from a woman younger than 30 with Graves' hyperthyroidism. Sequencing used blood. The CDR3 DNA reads TGTGCCAGCAGTGAAGGAAATCAAAGGGATTTCTCCTACAATGAGCAGTTCTTC. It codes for CASSEGNQRDFSYNEQFF.